The clone carrying this TCR beta chain has a handful of counts. This sample includes further DNA sequences coding for the same CDR3. This entry is derived from a study of shared T cell receptors in the human thymus. Germline CDR1 is SGHRS and CDR2 is YFSETQ. Trimming removed 0 bases from V and 7 bases from J; junction bases left unmatched: 1. The CDR3 has 13 residues. Here immunoSEQ multiplex PCR was the method, and the copy in TCRdb shows in-frame clones only, minus some. Of 630,000 or so clones listed, over 75% were seen once; the top ten hold 0.0094%. These records were also assigned to another study, of human thymus T cells. That paper states: Resections from corrective heart surgery supplied the thymus tissue.

Sequencing used thymocytes. The clonotype was recovered from a boy under two years old with a congenital heart defect. This sequence joins TRBV5-1 and TRBJ2-1; TRBD2 aligns across 7 bases. The CDR3 sequence is CASSLAGGNEQFF. The CDR3 nucleotides are TGCGCCAGCAGCTTGGCCGGGGGGAATGAGCAGTTCTTC.